This is a list of T cell receptor beta chains from one sample in a study of blood T cell repertoires in COVID-19. This table comes from immunoSEQ multiplex PCR, and its TCRdb copy is limited to in-frame clones, with some not included. Among about 120,000 clones, 87% were seen once, and the ten largest hold 25% to 30%. Sequencing input: peripheral blood. The receptors here all came from a woman in her 70s with acute or convalescent COVID-19. The conserved cysteine and the conserved F or W are not part of the CDR3 here.

j_call v_call cdr3_aa
TRBJ1-5 TRBV3-1/TRBV3-2 ASSQGTGEYSNQPQH
TRBJ2-5 TRBV23-1 ASSQSEEGRAQY
TRBJ1-4 TRBV7-9 ASSFYRGEKLF
TRBJ1-3 TRBV14 ASSPLGTGGGNTIY
TRBJ2-5 TRBV7-6 ASSRGAIEETQY
TRBJ2-5 TRBV6-5 ASRDSHQETQY
TRBJ2-3 TRBV30 AWSGALAGVGDTQY
TRBJ1-1 TRBV7-2 ASSSAPDRREAF
TRBJ2-1 TRBV27 ASSFSRTSLSPGQF
TRBJ2-2 TRBV10-3 AISPREGFTGELF
TRBJ2-1 TRBV19 ASSEGQDNEQF
TRBJ2-3 TRBV5-6 ATKTGTTIGGTDTQY
TRBJ2-3 TRBV28 ASQVQGAGKGFGTDTQY
TRBJ2-3 TRBV6-5 ASNSGGRADTQY
TRBJ1-2 TRBV6-1 ASSESGTGDPYT
TRBJ2-5 TRBV9 ASSGRAGSEETQY
TRBJ1-1 TRBV5-1 ASSYRGSTEAF
TRBJ2-3 TRBV7-6 ASAEGLAGGISTDTQY
TRBJ2-7 TRBV19 ASSSRQGDYEQY
TRBJ1-2 TRBV12-5 ASGLATGGHYGYT